This T cell receptor beta chain stems from a study of CD8 T cells in ankylosing spondylitis. Points from the study as a whole: It was reported that disease-linked clones were significantly enriched in matched ankylosing spondylitis synovial fluid. Apparently characteristic of ankylosing spondylitis blood was a TCR beta motif (about 8 highly homologous variants).

The germline V gene encodes CDR1 MGHRA and CDR2 YSYEKL. Deletions cut 1 base from V and 4 bases from J, with 7 bases between. The CDR3 runs to 14 residues. Comment on this clonotype: Its target is unknown.

TCR beta libraries were made by quantitative 5'-RACE with molecular barcodes. A single record per CDR3 protein comes from TCRdb applying MiXCR to the 5' RACE reads. This repertoire shows more than 300,000 distinct CDR3 sequences, around a tenth found once; its top ten account for about a tenth. Sample: blood, either unsorted or a sorted T cell fraction (not recorded which). The chain employs TRBV4-1 and TRBJ2-2; D is possibly TRBD2 (6 bases). This receptor was taken from a female donor with ankylosing spondylitis or in good health (not recorded which). The CDR3 is CASSQGRVTGELFF. The CDR3 nucleotides are TGCGCCAGCAGCCAAGGGAGGGTCACCGGGGAGCTGTTTTTT.